Following are 3 T cell receptor beta chains from one sample sequenced in a study of cytotoxic CD8 clonotypes in ibrutinib-treated CLL. TCRdb's copy holds only in-frame clones and misses some; the assay was immunoSEQ multiplex PCR. The sample includes over 250,000 clones, approximately 76% of them seen just once. Here the sequenced sample was PBMCs, taken at disease progression, from a patient treated with ibrutinib. Receptor source: a human donor with chronic lymphocytic leukemia.

The chain couples TRBV28 to TRBJ1-1; 9 nucleotides align to TRBD1. The V segment lost 5 bases and the J segment 4 bases; nucleotides outside the gene matches: 11. The germline V gene encodes CDR1 MDHEN and CDR2 SYDVKM. The CDR3 extends over 16 amino acids. CDR3 region: CASSPHRGQGGTEAFF. For the CDR3, the DNA is TGTGCCAGCAGTCCCCATAGGGGACAGGGCGGCACTGAAGCTTTCTTT.

The chain uses TRBV11-2 and TRBJ2-7; possibly TRBD2 for D (5 bases). Germline V CDR1 and CDR2: SGHAT, FQNNGV. The CDR3 extends over 14 amino acids. Deletions cut 6 bases from V and 4 bases from J, with 16 bases between. The CDR3, as DNA: TGTGCCAGCAGACACGCCGGGGAGAGGTACGAGCAGTACTTC. Amino acid sequence: CASRHAGERYEQYF.

This clone has a handful of counts. The chain couples TRBV11-3 to TRBJ2-7; D is unclear. V was clipped by 4 bases and J by 4 bases, with 11 bases between them. Germline assignment: CDR1 SGHNT and CDR2 YENEEA. The CDR3 is made up of 13 amino acids. DNA of the CDR3: TGTGCCAGCAGCTACTCCTTCGGGTACGAGCAGTACTTC. It is translated as CASSYSFGYEQYF.